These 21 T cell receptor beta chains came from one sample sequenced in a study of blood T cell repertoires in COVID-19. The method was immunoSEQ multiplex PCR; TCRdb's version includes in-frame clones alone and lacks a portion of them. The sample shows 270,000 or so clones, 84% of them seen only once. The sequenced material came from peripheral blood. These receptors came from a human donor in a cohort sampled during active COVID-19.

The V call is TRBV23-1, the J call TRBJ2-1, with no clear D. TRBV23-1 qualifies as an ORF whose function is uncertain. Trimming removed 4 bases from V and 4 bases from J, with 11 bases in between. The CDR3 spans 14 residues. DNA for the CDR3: TGCGCCAGCAGTCTAGCACTAAGATACAATGAGCAGTTCTTC. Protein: CASSLALRYNEQFF.

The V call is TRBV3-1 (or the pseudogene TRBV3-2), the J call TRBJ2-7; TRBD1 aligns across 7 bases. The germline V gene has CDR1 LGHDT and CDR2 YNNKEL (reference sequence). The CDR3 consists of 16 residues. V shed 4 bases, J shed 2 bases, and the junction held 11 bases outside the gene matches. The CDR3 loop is CASSPTHAQGAYEQYF. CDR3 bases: TGTGCCAGCAGCCCCACCCACGCTCAGGGGGCCTACGAGCAGTACTTC.

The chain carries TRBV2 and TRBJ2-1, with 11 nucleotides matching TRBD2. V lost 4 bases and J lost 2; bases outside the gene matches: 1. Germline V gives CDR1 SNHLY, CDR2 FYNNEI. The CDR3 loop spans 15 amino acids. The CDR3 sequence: CASSVTSGTYNEQFF. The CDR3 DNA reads TGTGCCAGCAGTGTGACTAGCGGGACCTACAATGAGCAGTTCTTC.

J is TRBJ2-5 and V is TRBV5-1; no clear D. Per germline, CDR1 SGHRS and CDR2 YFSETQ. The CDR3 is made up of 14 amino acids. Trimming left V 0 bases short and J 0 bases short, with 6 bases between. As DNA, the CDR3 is TGCGCCAGCAGCTTGGGAGGAAACCAAGAGACCCAGTACTTC. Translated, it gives CASSLGGNQETQYF.

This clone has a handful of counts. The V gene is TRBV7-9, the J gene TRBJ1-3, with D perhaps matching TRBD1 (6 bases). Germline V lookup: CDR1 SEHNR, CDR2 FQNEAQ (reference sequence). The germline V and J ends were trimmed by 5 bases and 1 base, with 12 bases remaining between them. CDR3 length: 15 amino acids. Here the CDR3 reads CASSTLQGSGNTIYF. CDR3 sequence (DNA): TGTGCCAGCAGCACCCTACAGGGTTCTGGAAACACCATATATTTT.

The DNA of the CDR3 is TGCGCCAGCAGCTTGGAGCGGGGGGCCGGGGAGCTGTTTTTT. It specifies CASSLERGAGELFF. The chain uses TRBV5-1 and TRBJ2-2, with 9 bases lining up with TRBD2. With 0 bases clipped from V and 6 bases from J, the junction kept 0 bases outside the gene matches. The V gene's germline CDR1 is SGHRS and CDR2 YFSETQ. The CDR3 runs to 14 residues.

CDR3 nucleotide sequence: TGCGCCAGCAGTTTCTGGAGCCGGATATACAATGAGCAGTTCTTC. Its protein is CASSFWSRIYNEQFF. The chain couples TRBV5-1 to TRBJ2-1; no definite D call. Per the germline V gene, CDR1 is SGHRS and CDR2 is YFSETQ. Trimming took off 5 bases at V and 4 bases at J, with 16 bases between the two ends. There are 15 residues in the CDR3.

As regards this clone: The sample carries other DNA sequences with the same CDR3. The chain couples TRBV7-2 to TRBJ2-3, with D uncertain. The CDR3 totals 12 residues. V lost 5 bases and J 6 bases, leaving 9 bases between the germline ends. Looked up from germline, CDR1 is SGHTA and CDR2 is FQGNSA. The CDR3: CASSLYTDTQYF. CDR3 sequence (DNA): TGTGCCAGCAGCCTCTATACCGATACGCAGTATTTT.

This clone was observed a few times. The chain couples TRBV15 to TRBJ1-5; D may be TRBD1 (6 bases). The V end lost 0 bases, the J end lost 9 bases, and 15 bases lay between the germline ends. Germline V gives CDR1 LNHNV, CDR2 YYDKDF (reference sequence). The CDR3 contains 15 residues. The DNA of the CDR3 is TGTGCCACCAGCAGAGATCAGGGGAGCAAGTCGCCCCAGCATTTT. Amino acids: CATSRDQGSKSPQHF.

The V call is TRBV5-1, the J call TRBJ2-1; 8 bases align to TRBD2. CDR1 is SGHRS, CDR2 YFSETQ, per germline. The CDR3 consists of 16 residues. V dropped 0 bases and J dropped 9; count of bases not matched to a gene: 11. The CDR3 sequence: CASSLAQASGGFEQFF. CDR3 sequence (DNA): TGCGCCAGCAGCTTGGCCCAGGCGAGCGGGGGTTTTGAGCAGTTCTTC.

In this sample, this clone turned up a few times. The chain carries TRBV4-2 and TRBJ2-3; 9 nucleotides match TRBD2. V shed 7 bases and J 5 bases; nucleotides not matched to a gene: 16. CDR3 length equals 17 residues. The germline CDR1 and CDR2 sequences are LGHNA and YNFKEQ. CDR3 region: CASTNLLGGGAVDTQYF. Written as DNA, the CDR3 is TGTGCCAGCACTAACCTATTGGGCGGGGGGGCCGTAGATACGCAGTATTTT.

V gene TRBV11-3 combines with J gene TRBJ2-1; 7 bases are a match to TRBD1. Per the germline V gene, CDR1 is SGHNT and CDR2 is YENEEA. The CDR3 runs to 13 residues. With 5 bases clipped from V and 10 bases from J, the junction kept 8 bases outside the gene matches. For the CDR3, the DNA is TGTGCCAGCAGCCCCCACAGGGGTTGGGAGCAGTTCTTC. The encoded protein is CASSPHRGWEQFF.

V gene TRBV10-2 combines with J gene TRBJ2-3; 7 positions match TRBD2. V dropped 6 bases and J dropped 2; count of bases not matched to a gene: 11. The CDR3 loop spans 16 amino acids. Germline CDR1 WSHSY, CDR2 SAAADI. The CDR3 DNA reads TGCGCCAGCAGGGCCGGGGACTACCCAACCACAGATACGCAGTATTTT. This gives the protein CASRAGDYPTTDTQYF.

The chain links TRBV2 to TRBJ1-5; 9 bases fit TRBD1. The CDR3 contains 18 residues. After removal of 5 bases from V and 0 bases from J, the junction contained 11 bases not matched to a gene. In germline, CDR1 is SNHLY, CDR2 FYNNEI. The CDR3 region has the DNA TGTGCCAGCAGTTACCTTACAGGGGGCGTCTATAGCAATCAGCCCCAGCATTTT. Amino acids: CASSYLTGGVYSNQPQHF.

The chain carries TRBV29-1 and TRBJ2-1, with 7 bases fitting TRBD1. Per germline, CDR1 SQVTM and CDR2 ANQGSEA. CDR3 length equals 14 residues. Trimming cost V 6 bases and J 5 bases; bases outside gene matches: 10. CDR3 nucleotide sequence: TGCAGCGTGGCACCCCGGGACAGCAACAATGAGCAGTTCTTC. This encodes CSVAPRDSNNEQFF.

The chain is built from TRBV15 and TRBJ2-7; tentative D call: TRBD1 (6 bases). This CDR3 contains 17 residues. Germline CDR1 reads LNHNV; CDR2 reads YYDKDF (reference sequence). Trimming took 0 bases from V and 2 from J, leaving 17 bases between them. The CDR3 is CATSRDFRQVPTYEQYF. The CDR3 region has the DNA TGTGCCACCAGCAGAGATTTCAGACAGGTGCCTACCTACGAGCAGTACTTC.

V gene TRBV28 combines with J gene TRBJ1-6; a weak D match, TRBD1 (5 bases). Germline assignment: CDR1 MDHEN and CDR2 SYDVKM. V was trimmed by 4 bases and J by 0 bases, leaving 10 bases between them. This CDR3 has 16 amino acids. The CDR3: CASSSLDSSYNSPLHF. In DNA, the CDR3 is TGTGCCAGCAGTTCTCTAGACAGCTCCTATAATTCACCCCTCCACTTT.

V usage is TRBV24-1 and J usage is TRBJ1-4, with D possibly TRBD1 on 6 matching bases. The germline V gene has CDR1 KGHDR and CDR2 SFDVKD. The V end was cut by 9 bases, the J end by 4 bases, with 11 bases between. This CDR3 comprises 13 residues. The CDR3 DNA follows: TGTGCCACCCAAACAGGGAGTAATGAAAAACTGTTTTTT. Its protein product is CATQTGSNEKLFF.

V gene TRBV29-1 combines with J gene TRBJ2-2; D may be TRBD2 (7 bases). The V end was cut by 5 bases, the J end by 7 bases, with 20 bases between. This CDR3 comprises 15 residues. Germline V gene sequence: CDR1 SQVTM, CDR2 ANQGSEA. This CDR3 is CSVYGGGSVGGELFF. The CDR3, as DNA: TGCAGCGTTTATGGGGGCGGGAGTGTCGGCGGGGAGCTGTTTTTT.

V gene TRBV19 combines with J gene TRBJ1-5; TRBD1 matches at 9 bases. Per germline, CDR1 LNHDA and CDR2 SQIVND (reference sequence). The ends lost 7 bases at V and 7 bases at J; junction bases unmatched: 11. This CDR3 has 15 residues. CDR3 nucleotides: TGTGCCAGTACCTCCGGGACAGGGTTTTTCCAGCCCCAGCATTTT. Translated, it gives CASTSGTGFFQPQHF.

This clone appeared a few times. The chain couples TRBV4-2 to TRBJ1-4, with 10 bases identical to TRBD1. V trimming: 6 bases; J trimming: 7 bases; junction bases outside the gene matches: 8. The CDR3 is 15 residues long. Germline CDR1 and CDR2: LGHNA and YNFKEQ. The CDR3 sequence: CASRNIWDRGEKLFF. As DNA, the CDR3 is TGTGCCAGCAGAAACATCTGGGACAGGGGTGAAAAACTGTTTTTT.